Shown below are 17 T cell receptor beta chains from a single sample sequenced in a study of control samples from healthy donors and cancer patients. TCRdb's table, derived via immunoSEQ multiplex PCR, lists solely in-frame clones and lacks some. The table lists about 150,000 clones, 85% to 95% of them singletons, with around 9.3% in the top ten. The sequenced sample consisted of blood. The receptors originated from a woman in her 40s in good health.

This chain's CDR3 is CASSRTYNEQFF. Written as DNA, the CDR3 is TGTGCCAGCAGTAGGACCTACAATGAGCAGTTCTTC. The V gene is TRBV6-5, the J gene TRBJ2-1; no definite D call. V lost 5 bases to trimming and J lost 2 bases, with 4 bases between them. Germline values: CDR1 MNHEY, CDR2 SVGAGI. The CDR3 consists of 12 residues.

The chain carries TRBV7-3 and TRBJ1-4; D remains unclear. Trimming pared 2 bases from V and 6 bases from J, leaving 13 bases between. The V gene's germline CDR1 is SGHTA and CDR2 FQGTGA. This CDR3 is built from 15 residues. The CDR3 here is CASSLFGRADEKLFF. For the CDR3, the DNA is TGTGCCAGCAGCTTATTCGGAAGGGCAGATGAAAAACTGTTTTTT.

This clone was observed a single time. The chain links TRBV4-2 to TRBJ2-3, with D hard to call. The V gene's germline CDR1 is LGHNA and CDR2 YNFKEQ. V lost 5 bases and J lost 2, with 8 bases in between. CDR3 length: 13 residues. The CDR3 region is CASSAWTTDTQYF. The CDR3 DNA follows: TGTGCCAGCAGCGCCTGGACCACAGATACGCAGTATTTT.

The chain is built from TRBV9 and TRBJ1-3; TRBD1 might be the D (5 bases). V was pared by 3 bases and J by 0 bases, with 13 bases between. CDR3 length: 16 amino acids. Looked up from germline, CDR1 is SGDLS and CDR2 is YYNGEE. Written as DNA, the CDR3 is TGTGCCAGCAGCGAGGGGCCCAGGACCTCTGGAAACACCATATATTTT. Protein product: CASSEGPRTSGNTIYF.

This clone was recorded once. V gene TRBV19 combines with J gene TRBJ1-1, with a weak D call TRBD1 (6 bases). The CDR3 contains 14 residues. V gave up 1 base and J gave up 4 bases, with 10 bases separating them. The germline CDR1 and CDR2 sequences are LNHDA and SQIVND (reference sequence). The CDR3 here is CASSIGGAITEAFF. The CDR3 nucleotides are TGTGCCAGTAGTATAGGGGGGGCGATCACTGAAGCTTTCTTT.

This chain links TRBV9 with TRBJ1-1; 8 positions agree with TRBD1. V was pared by 1 base and J by 6 bases, with 5 bases of the junction left unmatched. Germline V CDR1 and CDR2: SGDLS, YYNGEE. The CDR3 runs to 14 residues. CDR3 nucleotide sequence: TGTGCCAGCAGCGTAAGACAGGGGAATGCTGAAGCTTTCTTT. Protein sequence: CASSVRQGNAEAFF.

The chain has TRBV7-8 and TRBJ1-6; 8 bases fit TRBD1. Trimming cost V 1 base and J 6 bases; bases outside gene matches: 8. Germline assignment: CDR1 SGHVS and CDR2 FQNEAQ. CDR3 length: 17 amino acids. The CDR3 spells CASSLVPPDRVNSPLHF. CDR3 in DNA: TGTGCCAGCAGCTTAGTTCCCCCGGACAGGGTTAATTCACCCCTCCACTTT.

V gene TRBV6-5 combines with J gene TRBJ1-5, with a possible D match to TRBD1 (5 bases). Trimming took 4 bases from V and 4 from J, leaving 14 bases between them. The length of the CDR3 is 15 residues. Germline CDR1 MNHEY, CDR2 SVGAGI. As DNA, the CDR3 is TGTGCCAGCAGTTTAAGACAGAACCTTAATCAGCCCCAGCATTTT. It codes for CASSLRQNLNQPQHF.

This rearrangement joins TRBV9 to TRBJ1-3; 9 positions agree with TRBD1. In germline, CDR1 is SGDLS, CDR2 YYNGEE. The CDR3 contains 16 residues. J lost 4 bases, V lost 2 bases, and 7 bases had no gene match. CDR3 coding DNA: TGTGCCAGCAGCGTGGGACAGGGAAGGAACGGAAACACCATATATTTT. This sequence encodes CASSVGQGRNGNTIYF.

V is TRBV7-2 and J is TRBJ1-2, with D unresolved. Germline CDR1 is SGHTA and CDR2 is FQGNSA. This CDR3 contains 12 residues. The V gene lost 5 bases and the J gene lost 2 bases, with 6 bases spanning the gap. In nucleotides, the CDR3 is TGTGCCAGCAGCATCCCCAACTATGGCTACACCTTC. It is translated as CASSIPNYGYTF.

The chain is built from TRBV4-2 and TRBJ2-2, with D tentatively TRBD1 (6 bases). Germline-derived CDR1 and CDR2 are LGHNA and YNFKEQ. Trimming cost V 7 bases and J 1 base, with 13 bases left between them. The CDR3 spans 15 residues. For the CDR3, the DNA is TGTGCCAGCACCCAGGGGTCCGAGAACACCGGGGAGCTGTTTTTT. Its protein is CASTQGSENTGELFF.

This sequence joins TRBV6-4 and TRBJ2-3; no firm D call. The CDR3 runs 15 residues. Germline V CDR1 and CDR2: MRHNA, SNTAGT. Between the trimmed V and J ends, which lost 3 bases and 0 bases, there was a span of 10 bases. CDR3 residues: CASSELGSSTDTQYF. DNA for the CDR3: TGTGCCAGCAGTGAGTTGGGTTCAAGCACAGATACGCAGTATTTT.

The chain uses TRBV7-9 and TRBJ2-1; the D gene is possibly TRBD1 (6 bases). Germline V gene sequence: CDR1 SEHNR, CDR2 FQNEAQ (reference sequence). The CDR3 totals 15 residues. V was shortened by 3 bases and J by 2 bases, with 11 bases between the two germline ends. The CDR3 region has the DNA TGTGCCAGCAGCTTCGGGACACCTACCTACAATGAGCAGTTCTTC. As protein: CASSFGTPTYNEQFF.

The chain joins TRBV20-1 to TRBJ1-1, with a possible D match to TRBD1 (6 bases). The CDR3 covers 14 residues. The V end was cut by 6 bases, the J end by 1 base, with 15 bases between. CDR1 DFQATT and CDR2 SNEGSKA come from the germline V gene (reference sequence). DNA for the CDR3: TGCAGTGCCAGTAAACAGGGAGCGAACACTGAAGCTTTCTTT. Its protein product is CSASKQGANTEAFF.

The gene calls are TRBV6-2 or TRBV6-3 and TRBJ1-5; tentative D call: TRBD1 (6 bases). The V gene lost 6 bases and the J gene lost 4 bases, with 16 bases spanning the gap. This CDR3 is 15 amino acids long. Germline assignment: CDR1 MNHEY and CDR2 SVGEGT. The CDR3 nucleotides read TGTGCCAGCAGCCTGACGACAGGATTAAATCAGCCCCAGCATTTT. It translates to CASSLTTGLNQPQHF.

V and J are TRBV12-3 or TRBV12-4 and TRBJ1-6; tentative D call: TRBD1 (5 bases). The V end was cut by 3 bases, the J end by 11 bases, with 11 bases between. CDR3 length: 13 residues. The CDR3 bases are TGTGCCAGCAGTTTTGCGGGGGATCCACCCCTCCACTTT. This sequence encodes CASSFAGDPPLHF.

The V gene is TRBV27, the J gene TRBJ2-2, with 7 bases lining up with TRBD2. CDR3 length: 16 amino acids. The J segment lost 1 base and the V segment lost 3 bases, leaving 5 bases of the junction unmatched. CDR1 and CDR2 from the germline V gene are MNHEY and SMNVEV (reference sequence). CDR3 in amino acids: CASSFPSGKNTGELFF. CDR3 in DNA: TGTGCCAGCAGTTTCCCTAGCGGAAAGAACACCGGGGAGCTGTTTTTT.